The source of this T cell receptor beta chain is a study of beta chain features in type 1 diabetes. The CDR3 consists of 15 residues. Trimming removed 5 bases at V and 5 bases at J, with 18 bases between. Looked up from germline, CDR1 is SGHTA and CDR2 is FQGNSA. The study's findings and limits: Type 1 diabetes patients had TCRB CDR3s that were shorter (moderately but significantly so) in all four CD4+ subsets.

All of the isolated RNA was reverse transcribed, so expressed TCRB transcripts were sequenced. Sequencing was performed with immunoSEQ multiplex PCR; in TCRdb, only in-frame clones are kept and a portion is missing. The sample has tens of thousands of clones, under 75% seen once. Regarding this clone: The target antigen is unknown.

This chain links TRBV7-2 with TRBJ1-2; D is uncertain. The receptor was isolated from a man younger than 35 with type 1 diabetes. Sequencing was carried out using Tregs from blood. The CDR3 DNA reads TGTGCCAGCAGCCCATCGCGTCCCTATAATTATGGCTACACCTTC. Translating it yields CASSPSRPYNYGYTF.